This TCR beta chain was recovered during a study of control samples from healthy donors and cancer patients (dated by TCRdb to about 2020). The CDR3 runs 12 amino acids, cysteine and phenylalanine included. The kept DNA is CDR3 alone, 36 bases in frame from the first base. CDR1 LGHNA and CDR2 YNFKEQ were looked up in the germline V gene. The junction shows trimming of 3 bases on V and 4 bases on J, plus 4 bases between the germline ends. About this clone itself: Its antigen remains unidentified. Base qualities are missing; no much larger clone stands one base away.

Library preparation employed the immunoSEQ multiplex PCR assay. What TCRdb holds here is the immuneACCESS table cut down to in-frame rearrangements. Part of the clones is not present; checked against another copy, under half of the missing clones reflect an unresolved V gene, and the others are unexplained. The sample data list about 110,000 clones, and around 80% of these were observed just once. The ten most abundant clones make up approximately 7% of the sample. Recombination connected TRBV4-2 to TRBJ2-1; the D gene cannot be named for sure. The sequenced sample consisted of blood. The source is a young man in good health. The DNA reads as follows: TGTGCCAGCAGCCAGCCGTACAATGAGCAGTTCTTC. This yields the protein CASSQPYNEQFF.